The present entry profiles one T cell receptor (beta chain) with its context. Other DNA sequences in this specimen translate into the identical CDR3. The repertoire was sequenced with immunoSEQ multiplex PCR; TCRdb's copy has only in-frame clones and lacks some. The sample has roughly 98,000 clones, about four fifths seen once; the top ten hold approximately 9.4%. The data stem from a study of control samples from healthy donors and cancer patients. This CDR3 has 15 residues. Trimming removed 3 bases from V and 0 bases from J, with 9 bases in between. Germline CDR1 MDHEN, CDR2 SYDVKM. The gene calls are TRBV28 and TRBJ2-1; D is tentatively TRBD1 or TRBD2 (6 bases each). The source of this sequence is a woman in her sixties in good health. Sequencing was done on a sample of blood. The CDR3 spells CASSLGGSSYNEQFF. In DNA, the CDR3 is TGTGCCAGCAGTTTGGGGGGCAGCTCCTACAATGAGCAGTTCTTC.